A selection of T cell receptor beta chains follows, all from one sample in a study of shared clonotypes between healthy human individuals. The method was immunoSEQ multiplex PCR; TCRdb's version includes in-frame clones alone and lacks a portion of them. The sample lists about 1 million clones, about three quarters seen once, with approximately 1.3% in the top ten. Specimen: memory CD4+ T cells sorted from blood. Receptors originate from a man aged 18 to 30 in good health. The CDR3 runs from the conserved cysteine through the conserved F or W. A D gene is named only where the DNA matches it firmly. Clone size is stated in some rows and not others, as once, few, many or a class when expanded.

clone_size: .; j_call: TRBJ2-1; d_call: TRBD2; v_call: TRBV28; cdr3_aa: CASSTQTSGASSYNEQFF; cdr3_nt: TGTGCCAGCAGCACCCAGACTAGCGGGGCTAGCTCCTACAATGAGCAGTTCTTC
clone_size: .; j_call: TRBJ2-1; d_call: .; v_call: TRBV14; cdr3_aa: CASSQVTGEQFF; cdr3_nt: TGTGCCAGCAGCCAGGTTACGGGTGAGCAGTTCTTC
clone_size: few; j_call: TRBJ2-5; d_call: TRBD2; v_call: TRBV30; cdr3_aa: CAWSIGTSVRYQETQYF; cdr3_nt: TGTGCCTGGAGTATTGGGACTAGCGTTCGGTACCAAGAGACCCAGTACTTC
clone_size: .; j_call: TRBJ1-2; d_call: .; v_call: TRBV27; cdr3_aa: CASSLKGGLDGYTF; cdr3_nt: TGTGCCAGCAGTTTAAAAGGCGGCTTGGATGGCTACACCTTC
clone_size: .; j_call: TRBJ1-2; d_call: TRBD1; v_call: TRBV6-5; cdr3_aa: CASSSPGQMYGYTF; cdr3_nt: TGTGCCAGCAGTTCCCCGGGACAGATGTATGGCTACACCTTC
clone_size: .; j_call: TRBJ1-6; d_call: .; v_call: TRBV30; cdr3_aa: CAWRRDSFNSPLHF; cdr3_nt: TGTGCCTGGAGGAGGGACTCATTTAATTCACCCCTCCACTTT
clone_size: .; j_call: TRBJ2-2; d_call: TRBD2; v_call: TRBV4-1; cdr3_aa: CASSQGGGANTGELFF; cdr3_nt: TGCGCCAGCAGCCAAGGCGGGGGGGCGAACACCGGGGAGCTGTTTTTT
clone_size: .; j_call: TRBJ2-1; d_call: TRBD2; v_call: TRBV15; cdr3_aa: CATSRSGSSYNEQFF; cdr3_nt: TGTGCCACCAGCAGAAGCGGGAGCTCCTACAATGAGCAGTTCTTC
clone_size: few; j_call: TRBJ2-5; d_call: TRBD2; v_call: TRBV30; cdr3_aa: CAWSAGRTSGFEETQYF; cdr3_nt: TGTGCCTGGAGTGCCGGCCGGACTAGCGGCTTTGAAGAGACCCAGTACTTC
clone_size: .; j_call: TRBJ1-2; d_call: .; v_call: TRBV29-1; cdr3_aa: CSVRRTADYTF; cdr3_nt: TGCAGCGTTAGAAGGACAGCCGACTACACCTTC
clone_size: .; j_call: TRBJ2-1; d_call: TRBD2; v_call: TRBV4-1; cdr3_aa: CASSRGLAASMYNEQFF; cdr3_nt: TGCGCCAGCAGCCGGGGACTAGCGGCCTCGATGTACAATGAGCAGTTCTTC
clone_size: .; j_call: TRBJ2-3; d_call: TRBD2; v_call: TRBV6-1; cdr3_aa: CASSDWGLSNTQYF; cdr3_nt: TGTGCCAGCAGTGACTGGGGACTATCCAATACGCAGTATTTT
clone_size: .; j_call: TRBJ1-4; d_call: .; v_call: TRBV5-1; cdr3_aa: CASSLQATNEKLFF; cdr3_nt: TGCGCCAGCAGCTTACAAGCAACTAATGAAAAACTGTTTTTT
clone_size: once; j_call: TRBJ1-1; d_call: TRBD1; v_call: TRBV19; cdr3_aa: CASSTTGEQMNTEAFF; cdr3_nt: TGTGCCAGTAGTACTACAGGGGAGCAGATGAACACTGAAGCTTTCTTT
clone_size: .; j_call: TRBJ1-5; d_call: .; v_call: TRBV5-1; cdr3_aa: CASSLDGDREPQHF; cdr3_nt: TGCGCCAGCAGCTTGGACGGGGATAGGGAGCCCCAGCATTTT
clone_size: .; j_call: TRBJ2-7; d_call: .; v_call: TRBV4-3; cdr3_aa: CASSRSHLSSYEQYF; cdr3_nt: TGCGCCAGCAGCCGATCACACTTGAGCTCCTACGAGCAGTACTTC
clone_size: .; j_call: TRBJ1-1; d_call: .; v_call: TRBV9; cdr3_aa: CASSSHVNTEAFF; cdr3_nt: TGTGCCAGCAGCTCACACGTGAACACTGAAGCTTTCTTT
clone_size: few; j_call: TRBJ2-4; d_call: .; v_call: TRBV4-3; cdr3_aa: CASSQARVAKNIQYF; cdr3_nt: TGCGCCAGCAGCCAAGCCCGAGTGGCCAAAAACATTCAGTACTTC
clone_size: .; j_call: TRBJ1-5; d_call: .; v_call: TRBV19; cdr3_aa: CASSIDRILSNQPQHF; cdr3_nt: TGTGCCAGTAGTATAGATCGGATACTTAGCAATCAGCCCCAGCATTTT
clone_size: once; j_call: TRBJ2-5; d_call: .; v_call: TRBV5-6; cdr3_aa: CASSFDHETQYF; cdr3_nt: TGTGCCAGCAGCTTTGATCACGAGACCCAGTACTTC
clone_size: .; j_call: TRBJ2-3; d_call: .; v_call: TRBV11-2; cdr3_aa: CASSFSLGGFDTDTQYF; cdr3_nt: TGTGCCAGCAGCTTCTCCTTAGGGGGTTTCGACACAGATACGCAGTATTTT
clone_size: .; j_call: TRBJ2-7; d_call: TRBD1; v_call: TRBV6-5; cdr3_aa: CASSMRDSLYEQYF; cdr3_nt: TGTGCCAGCAGCATGAGGGACAGTCTCTACGAGCAGTACTTC
clone_size: .; j_call: TRBJ2-3; d_call: TRBD2; v_call: TRBV4-1; cdr3_aa: CASSQEERGLYTQYF; cdr3_nt: TGCGCCAGCAGCCAAGAGGAGCGGGGGCTCTATACGCAGTATTTT
clone_size: .; j_call: TRBJ2-3; d_call: .; v_call: TRBV28; cdr3_aa: CASSLWGLGSPDTQYF; cdr3_nt: TGTGCCAGCAGTTTGTGGGGTCTGGGTAGCCCAGATACGCAGTATTTT
clone_size: .; j_call: TRBJ2-1; d_call: .; v_call: TRBV5-1; cdr3_aa: CASAGSYNEQFF; cdr3_nt: TGCGCCAGCGCGGGGTCCTACAATGAGCAGTTCTTC
clone_size: .; j_call: TRBJ2-7; d_call: .; v_call: TRBV6-1; cdr3_aa: CASSEAHWTVGAYEQYF; cdr3_nt: TGTGCCAGCAGTGAAGCACACTGGACAGTAGGTGCCTACGAGCAGTACTTC
clone_size: few; j_call: TRBJ2-3; d_call: TRBD2; v_call: TRBV5-1; cdr3_aa: CASSPGLAISTDTQYF; cdr3_nt: TGCGCCAGCAGCCCGGGACTAGCGATTAGCACAGATACGCAGTATTTT
clone_size: .; j_call: TRBJ2-7; d_call: .; v_call: TRBV6-5; cdr3_aa: CASSYYRGPTYEQYF; cdr3_nt: TGTGCCAGCAGTTACTATAGGGGCCCCACCTACGAGCAGTACTTC
clone_size: few; j_call: TRBJ2-5; d_call: .; v_call: TRBV9; cdr3_aa: CASRGTQETQYF; cdr3_nt: TGTGCCAGCAGGGGGACCCAAGAGACCCAGTACTTC
clone_size: .; j_call: TRBJ2-5; d_call: .; v_call: TRBV2; cdr3_aa: CASRNGREETQYF; cdr3_nt: TGTGCCAGCAGGAATGGACGGGAAGAGACCCAGTACTTC
clone_size: .; j_call: TRBJ1-6; d_call: TRBD1; v_call: TRBV7-2; cdr3_aa: CASSPGQGESPLHF; cdr3_nt: TGTGCCAGCAGCCCTGGACAGGGGGAATCACCCCTCCACTTT
clone_size: .; j_call: TRBJ1-4; d_call: .; v_call: TRBV7-9; cdr3_aa: CASSLEGLGIKLFF; cdr3_nt: TGTGCCAGCAGCTTAGAGGGACTTGGGATAAAACTGTTTTTT
clone_size: few; j_call: TRBJ2-5; d_call: .; v_call: TRBV4-3; cdr3_aa: CASSQDYRVGYGGQQETQYF; cdr3_nt: TGCGCCAGCAGCCAAGATTATAGAGTGGGGTACGGGGGGCAACAAGAGACCCAGTACTTC
clone_size: .; j_call: TRBJ1-2; d_call: .; v_call: TRBV14; cdr3_aa: CASSQGPSRGYTF; cdr3_nt: TGTGCCAGCAGCCAAGGACCCAGTAGGGGCTACACCTTC
clone_size: .; j_call: TRBJ2-1; d_call: TRBD2; v_call: TRBV7-2; cdr3_aa: CASSPLGTSAYNEQFF; cdr3_nt: TGTGCCAGCAGCCCCCTAGGGACTAGCGCTTACAATGAGCAGTTCTTC
clone_size: .; j_call: TRBJ2-3; d_call: TRBD2; v_call: TRBV5-1; cdr3_aa: CASSPRGGGASTDTQYF; cdr3_nt: TGCGCCAGCAGCCCGAGGGGCGGGGGGGCTTCCACAGATACGCAGTATTTT
clone_size: .; j_call: TRBJ1-2; d_call: TRBD1; v_call: TRBV5-5; cdr3_aa: CASSLGTGGDREGYTF; cdr3_nt: TGTGCCAGCAGCTTGGGGACAGGGGGAGACAGGGAAGGCTACACCTTC
clone_size: .; j_call: TRBJ2-7; d_call: .; v_call: TRBV5-1; cdr3_aa: CASSPTAGLSPLEQYF; cdr3_nt: TGCGCCAGCAGCCCCACCGCGGGCCTTTCTCCTCTCGAGCAGTACTTC
clone_size: .; j_call: TRBJ2-3; d_call: TRBD2; v_call: TRBV2; cdr3_aa: CASSGRTRSTDTQYF; cdr3_nt: TGTGCCAGCAGTGGTAGGACTAGGAGCACAGATACGCAGTATTTT
clone_size: .; j_call: TRBJ2-3; d_call: .; v_call: TRBV5-1; cdr3_aa: CASSDGLTDTQYF; cdr3_nt: TGCGCCAGCAGTGACGGGCTAACAGATACGCAGTATTTT
clone_size: .; j_call: TRBJ2-7; d_call: .; v_call: TRBV6-1; cdr3_aa: CASQLGGVSYEQYF; cdr3_nt: TGTGCCAGTCAACTAGGCGGGGTCTCCTACGAGCAGTACTTC
clone_size: .; j_call: TRBJ2-7; d_call: TRBD2; v_call: TRBV5-1; cdr3_aa: CASSFRGLAGGPGNEQYF; cdr3_nt: TGCGCCAGCAGCTTTAGGGGACTAGCGGGAGGGCCAGGGAACGAGCAGTACTTC
clone_size: .; j_call: TRBJ1-4; d_call: .; v_call: TRBV2; cdr3_aa: CASSEAAWGARLSF; cdr3_nt: TGTGCCAGCAGTGAAGCGGCCTGGGGGGCTCGCCTGAGTTTT
clone_size: .; j_call: TRBJ2-7; d_call: TRBD2; v_call: TRBV30; cdr3_aa: CAWSPLLGLAGVGSYEQYF; cdr3_nt: TGTGCCTGGAGTCCACTCTTGGGACTAGCGGGAGTCGGGTCCTACGAGCAGTACTTC
clone_size: .; j_call: TRBJ1-2; d_call: TRBD1; v_call: TRBV5-1; cdr3_aa: CASSFRDRGRSSYGYTF; cdr3_nt: TGCGCCAGCAGCTTTAGGGACAGGGGGCGGTCTAGCTATGGCTACACCTTC
clone_size: .; j_call: TRBJ1-2; d_call: .; v_call: TRBV11-2; cdr3_aa: CASSLKDHYGYTF; cdr3_nt: TGTGCCAGCAGCTTAAAGGACCACTATGGCTACACCTTC
clone_size: once; j_call: TRBJ1-1; d_call: .; v_call: TRBV30; cdr3_aa: CAWNPQGNTEAFF; cdr3_nt: TGTGCCTGGAACCCACAGGGGAACACTGAAGCTTTCTTT
clone_size: .; j_call: TRBJ1-6; d_call: .; v_call: TRBV5-1; cdr3_aa: CASSLEGGNSYNSPLHF; cdr3_nt: TGCGCCAGCAGCTTGGAAGGGGGAAACTCCTATAATTCACCCCTCCACTTT
clone_size: .; j_call: TRBJ2-5; d_call: .; v_call: TRBV27; cdr3_aa: CASSLLGGPLSWETQYF; cdr3_nt: TGTGCCAGCAGTTTATTGGGGGGCCCACTCTCGTGGGAGACCCAGTACTTC
clone_size: .; j_call: TRBJ2-5; d_call: .; v_call: TRBV6-4; cdr3_aa: CASSAQRWLGQETQYF; cdr3_nt: TGTGCCAGCAGTGCCCAACGGTGGCTAGGCCAAGAGACCCAGTACTTC
clone_size: .; j_call: TRBJ2-7; d_call: TRBD1; v_call: TRBV7-2; cdr3_aa: CASSLGQGGYEQYF; cdr3_nt: TGTGCCAGCAGCCTGGGACAGGGGGGGTACGAGCAGTACTTC
clone_size: .; j_call: TRBJ2-7; d_call: .; v_call: TRBV6-6; cdr3_aa: CASSWGGISYEQYF; cdr3_nt: TGTGCCAGCAGTTGGGGCGGGATTTCCTACGAGCAGTACTTC
clone_size: .; j_call: TRBJ1-6; d_call: .; v_call: TRBV7-2; cdr3_aa: CASSSGNSPLHF; cdr3_nt: TGTGCCAGCAGCTCGGGCAATTCACCCCTCCACTTT
clone_size: .; j_call: TRBJ2-1; d_call: TRBD2; v_call: TRBV5-6; cdr3_aa: CASSRGTSFYNEQFF; cdr3_nt: TGTGCCAGCAGCCGAGGGACTAGCTTCTACAATGAGCAGTTCTTC
clone_size: .; j_call: TRBJ1-1; d_call: TRBD1; v_call: TRBV5-1; cdr3_aa: CASSWDSANTEAFF; cdr3_nt: TGCGCCAGCAGCTGGGACAGCGCAAACACTGAAGCTTTCTTT
clone_size: .; j_call: TRBJ2-1; d_call: TRBD2; v_call: TRBV7-9; cdr3_aa: CASSPRTSGNHEQFF; cdr3_nt: TGTGCCAGCAGCCCCCGGACTAGCGGGAATCATGAGCAGTTCTTC
clone_size: .; j_call: TRBJ1-1; d_call: TRBD1; v_call: TRBV7-2; cdr3_aa: CASSLGTGNTEAFF; cdr3_nt: TGTGCCAGCAGCCTCGGGACAGGGAACACTGAAGCTTTCTTT
clone_size: .; j_call: TRBJ2-7; d_call: TRBD2; v_call: TRBV2; cdr3_aa: CASSGTSGHEQYF; cdr3_nt: TGTGCCAGCAGCGGGACTAGCGGGCACGAGCAGTACTTC
clone_size: .; j_call: TRBJ2-7; d_call: TRBD2; v_call: TRBV2; cdr3_aa: CASSAGGSSYEQYF; cdr3_nt: TGTGCCAGCAGTGCGGGGGGGAGCTCCTACGAGCAGTACTTC